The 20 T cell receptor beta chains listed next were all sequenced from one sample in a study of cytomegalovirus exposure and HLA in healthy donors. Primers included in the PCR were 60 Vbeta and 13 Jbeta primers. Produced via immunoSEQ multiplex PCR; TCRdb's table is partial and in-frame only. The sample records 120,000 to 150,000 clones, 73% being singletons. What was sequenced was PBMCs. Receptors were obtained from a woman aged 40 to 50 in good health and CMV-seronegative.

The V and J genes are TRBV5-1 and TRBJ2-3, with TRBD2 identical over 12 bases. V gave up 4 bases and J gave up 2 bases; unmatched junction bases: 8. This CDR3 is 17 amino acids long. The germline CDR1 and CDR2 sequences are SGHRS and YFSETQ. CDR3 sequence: CASSPQLAGGVTDTQYF. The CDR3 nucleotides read TGCGCCAGCAGCCCGCAACTAGCGGGGGGAGTCACAGATACGCAGTATTTT.

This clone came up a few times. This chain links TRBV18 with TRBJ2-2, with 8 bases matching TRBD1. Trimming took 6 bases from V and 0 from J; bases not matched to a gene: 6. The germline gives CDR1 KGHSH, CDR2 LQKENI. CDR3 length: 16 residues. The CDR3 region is CASSRQGISNTGELFF. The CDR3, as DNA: TGTGCCAGCTCGAGACAGGGGATTTCGAACACCGGGGAGCTGTTTTTT.

The chain's CDR3 is CASMAGLAGGSSTDTQYF. DNA of the CDR3: TGTGCCAGCATGGCGGGACTAGCGGGGGGGTCTAGCACAGATACGCAGTATTTT. The J gene is TRBJ2-3, the V gene TRBV25-1; 16 bases map to TRBD2. The CDR3 spans 18 residues. Trimming removed 7 bases from V and 0 bases from J; junction bases left unmatched: 7. Germline CDR1 and CDR2: MGHDK and SYGVNS.

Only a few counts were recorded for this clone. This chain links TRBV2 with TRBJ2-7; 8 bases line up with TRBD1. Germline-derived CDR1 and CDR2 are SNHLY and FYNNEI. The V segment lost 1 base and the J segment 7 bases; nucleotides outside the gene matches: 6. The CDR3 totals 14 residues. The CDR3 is CASSEGRGPGEQYV. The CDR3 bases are TGTGCCAGCAGTGAAGGCAGGGGGCCTGGGGAGCAGTACGTC.

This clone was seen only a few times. CDR3: CASSQATGFGSPLHF. DNA of the CDR3: TGCGCCAGCAGCCAAGCGACAGGGTTTGGTTCACCCCTCCACTTT. The chain links TRBV4-3 to TRBJ1-6, with 7 bases identical to TRBD1. This CDR3 is built from 15 residues. Per germline, CDR1 LGHNA and CDR2 YSLEER. V was pared by 1 base and J by 9 bases, with 6 bases of the junction left unmatched.

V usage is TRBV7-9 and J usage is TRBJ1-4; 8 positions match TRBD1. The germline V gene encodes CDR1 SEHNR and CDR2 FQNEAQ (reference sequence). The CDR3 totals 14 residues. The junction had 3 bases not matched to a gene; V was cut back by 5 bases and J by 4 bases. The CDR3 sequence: CASSAQGGNEKLFF. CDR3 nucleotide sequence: TGTGCCAGCAGCGCACAGGGGGGTAATGAAAAACTGTTTTTT.

As DNA, the CDR3 is TGTGCCAGCAGTTACACGACTACCTCCTACGAGCAGTACTTC. Encoded protein: CASSYTTTSYEQYF. The chain links TRBV6-6 to TRBJ2-5; the D gene is possibly TRBD2 (5 bases). The J call is uncertain, as TRBJ2-7 better fits the DNA end. Germline CDR1 MNHNY, CDR2 SVGAGI (reference sequence). The CDR3 is 14 residues long.

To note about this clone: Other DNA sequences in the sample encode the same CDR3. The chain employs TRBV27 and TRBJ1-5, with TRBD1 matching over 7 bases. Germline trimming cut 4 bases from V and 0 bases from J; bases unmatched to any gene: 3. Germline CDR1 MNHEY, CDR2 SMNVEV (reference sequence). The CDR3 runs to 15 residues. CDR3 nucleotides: TGTGCCAGCAGTTCAGGGGGAAGTAGCAATCAGCCCCAGCATTTT. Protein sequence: CASSSGGSSNQPQHF.

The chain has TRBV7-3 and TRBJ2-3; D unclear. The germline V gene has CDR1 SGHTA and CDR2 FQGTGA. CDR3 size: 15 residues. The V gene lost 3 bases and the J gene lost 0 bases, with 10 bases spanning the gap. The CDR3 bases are TGTGCCAGCAGCTTTATGGGCCGCAGCACAGATACGCAGTATTTT. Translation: CASSFMGRSTDTQYF.

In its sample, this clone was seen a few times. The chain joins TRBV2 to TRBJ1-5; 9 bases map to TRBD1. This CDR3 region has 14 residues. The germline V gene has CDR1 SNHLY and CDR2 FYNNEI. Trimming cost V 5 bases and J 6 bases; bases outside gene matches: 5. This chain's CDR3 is CASSPGTGIQPQHF. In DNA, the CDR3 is TGTGCCAGCAGTCCCGGGACAGGGATTCAGCCCCAGCATTTT.

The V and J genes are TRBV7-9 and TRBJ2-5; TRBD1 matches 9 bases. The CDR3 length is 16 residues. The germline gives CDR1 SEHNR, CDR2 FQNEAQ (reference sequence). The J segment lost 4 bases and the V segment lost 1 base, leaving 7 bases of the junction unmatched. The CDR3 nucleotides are TGTGCCAGCAGCTTAGTAGAAACAGGGGGCCGAGAGACCCAGTACTTC. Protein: CASSLVETGGRETQYF.

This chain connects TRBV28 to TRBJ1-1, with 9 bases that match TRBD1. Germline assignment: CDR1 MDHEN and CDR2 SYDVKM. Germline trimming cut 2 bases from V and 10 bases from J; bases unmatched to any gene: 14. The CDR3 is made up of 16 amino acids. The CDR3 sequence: CASSLTPGTGGDLAFF. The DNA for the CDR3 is TGTGCCAGCAGTTTAACCCCTGGCACAGGGGGCGATTTAGCTTTCTTT.

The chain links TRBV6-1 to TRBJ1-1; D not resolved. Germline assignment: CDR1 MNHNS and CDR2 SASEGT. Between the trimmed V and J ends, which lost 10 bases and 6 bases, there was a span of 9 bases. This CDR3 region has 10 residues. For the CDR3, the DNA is TGTGCCACCGCAGGTTCTGAAGCTTTCTTT. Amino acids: CATAGSEAFF.

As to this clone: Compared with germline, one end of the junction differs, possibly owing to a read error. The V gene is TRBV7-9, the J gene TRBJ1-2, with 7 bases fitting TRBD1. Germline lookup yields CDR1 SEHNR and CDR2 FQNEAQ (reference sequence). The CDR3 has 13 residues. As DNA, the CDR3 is TGTTCCAGCAGCTCCACAGGGGATAGAGGCTACACCTTC. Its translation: CSSSSTGDRGYTF.

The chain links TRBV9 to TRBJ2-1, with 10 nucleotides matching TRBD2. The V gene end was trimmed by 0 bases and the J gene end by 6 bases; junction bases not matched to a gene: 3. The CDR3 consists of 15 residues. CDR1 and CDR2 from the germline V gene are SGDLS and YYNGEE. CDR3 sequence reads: CASSVGSGGANEQFF. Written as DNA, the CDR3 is TGTGCCAGCAGCGTAGGCAGCGGGGGGGCCAATGAGCAGTTCTTC.

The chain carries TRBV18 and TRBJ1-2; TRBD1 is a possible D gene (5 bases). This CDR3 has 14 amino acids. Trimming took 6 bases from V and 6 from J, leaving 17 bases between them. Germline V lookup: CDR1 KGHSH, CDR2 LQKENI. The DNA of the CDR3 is TGTGCCAGCTCGCCCAGGGTTACGGGCGATGGCTACACCTTC. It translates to CASSPRVTGDGYTF.

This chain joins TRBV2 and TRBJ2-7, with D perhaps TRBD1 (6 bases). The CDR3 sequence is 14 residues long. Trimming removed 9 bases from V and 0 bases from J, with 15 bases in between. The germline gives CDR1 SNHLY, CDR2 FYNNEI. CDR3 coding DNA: TGTGCCAGTTCCCGGGACAAGAGCTCCTACGAGCAGTACTTC. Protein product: CASSRDKSSYEQYF.

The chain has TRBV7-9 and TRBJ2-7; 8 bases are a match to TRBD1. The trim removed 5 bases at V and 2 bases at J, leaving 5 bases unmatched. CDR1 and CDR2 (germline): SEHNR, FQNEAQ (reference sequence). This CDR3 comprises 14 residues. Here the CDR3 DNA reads TGTGCCAGCAGCCGACAGGGGACCGCCTACGAGCAGTACTTC. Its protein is CASSRQGTAYEQYF.

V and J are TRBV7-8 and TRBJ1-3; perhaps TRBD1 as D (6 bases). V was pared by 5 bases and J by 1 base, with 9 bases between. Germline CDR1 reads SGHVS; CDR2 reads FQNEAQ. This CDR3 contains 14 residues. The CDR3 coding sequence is TGTGCCAGCAGCCGCAGGGGTTCTGGAAACACCATATATTTT. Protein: CASSRRGSGNTIYF.

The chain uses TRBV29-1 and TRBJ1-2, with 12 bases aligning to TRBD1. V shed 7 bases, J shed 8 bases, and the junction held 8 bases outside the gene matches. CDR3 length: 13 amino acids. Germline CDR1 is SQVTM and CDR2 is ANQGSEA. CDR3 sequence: CSALRDRGRGYTF. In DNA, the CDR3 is TGCAGCGCCCTAAGGGACAGGGGGCGAGGCTACACCTTC.